The 18 T cell receptor beta chains below were found in one sample sequenced in a study of T cell clonotyping in hematopoietic cell transplantation. The time point was: recipient sample about 28 days before transplant, after cytoreduction. TCRdb's table, derived via immunoSEQ multiplex PCR, lists solely in-frame clones and lacks some. This repertoire shows approximately 11,000 clones, 92% found once; its top ten account for about an eighth. The sequenced sample was peripheral blood mononuclear cells, obtained before stem cell transplant. The source of these receptors is a woman between 40 and 50 years old with acute myeloid leukemia. Some clones in this sample may be carry-over from other donors' samples.

V is TRBV19 and J is TRBJ1-5; TRBD1 agrees at 7 bases. Looked up from germline, CDR1 is LNHDA and CDR2 is SQIVND (reference sequence). Trimming took 6 bases from V and 0 from J; bases not matched to a gene: 8. CDR3 length equals 16 residues. The CDR3 loop is CASRRQGVYSNQPQHF. The CDR3, as DNA: TGTGCCAGTAGAAGACAGGGAGTTTATAGCAATCAGCCCCAGCATTTT.

The rearrangement links TRBV5-1 to TRBJ2-1, with D perhaps assigned TRBD1 or TRBD2 (5 bases each). The germline V gene encodes CDR1 SGHRS and CDR2 YFSETQ. The CDR3 has 15 amino acids. Trimming left V 0 bases short and J 2 bases short, with 9 bases between. CDR3 amino acids: CASSLGGATYNEQFF. CDR3 in DNA: TGCGCCAGCAGCTTGGGAGGGGCCACCTACAATGAGCAGTTCTTC.

This clone has a single count. The rearrangement uses TRBV5-1 and TRBJ2-7; a possible D gene is TRBD1 (6 bases). This CDR3 region has 13 residues. V lost 0 bases to trimming and J lost 6 bases, with 10 bases between them. Germline V lookup: CDR1 SGHRS, CDR2 YFSETQ. The CDR3 nucleotides are TGCGCCAGCAGCTTGGTTAAAGGGGGCGAGCAGTACTTC. It is translated as CASSLVKGGEQYF.

The rearrangement uses TRBV7-8 and TRBJ1-2; D unresolved. This CDR3 spans 11 amino acids. CDR1 is SGHVS, CDR2 FQNEAQ, per germline. With 5 bases removed from V and 6 bases from J, the gap between germline ends came to 7 bases. The CDR3 spells CASSTPNGYTF. In nucleotides, the CDR3 is TGTGCCAGCAGCACCCCGAATGGCTACACCTTC.

CDR3 sequence: CASSFKYEQYF. DNA of the CDR3: TGTGCCAGCAGTTTTAAATACGAGCAGTACTTC. The chain uses TRBV28 and TRBJ2-7; D ambiguous. The V gene lost 3 bases and the J gene lost 4 bases, with 4 bases spanning the gap. The CDR3 has 11 amino acids. Germline lookup yields CDR1 MDHEN and CDR2 SYDVKM.

The chain joins TRBV21-1 to TRBJ2-3; the D call of TRBD1 is as the table states it, not checked on the DNA. TRBV21-1 is classified as a pseudogene. This CDR3 has 14 amino acids. The CDR3 loop reads CASPRCRGTDTQYF. The CDR3 DNA sequence: TGTGCCAGTCCGCGGTGCAGGGGCACAGATACGCAGTATTTT.

This clone has a handful of counts. V and J are TRBV11-2 and TRBJ2-1, with 8 bases matching TRBD2. Germline V lookup: CDR1 SGHAT, CDR2 FQNNGV. V lost 3 bases to trimming and J lost 4 bases; unmatched junction nucleotides: 8. The CDR3 runs 16 residues. The CDR3 nucleotides are TGTGCCAGCAGCTTCTCCCTAGCGGGTCTATACAATGAGCAGTTCTTC. Translating gives CASSFSLAGLYNEQFF.

The V call is TRBV19, the J call TRBJ2-1, with TRBD1 as a possible D gene (5 bases). CDR1 and CDR2 (germline): LNHDA, SQIVND (reference sequence). This CDR3 is built from 15 residues. V lost 1 base and J 9 bases, leaving 16 bases between the germline ends. The CDR3 protein is CASSIGQGRSGEQFF. The CDR3 DNA reads TGTGCCAGTAGTATAGGGCAGGGCAGATCAGGTGAGCAGTTCTTC. Full variable domain (outside the CDR3, taken from reference TRBV19 and TRBJ2-1): DGGITQSPKYLFRKEGQNVTLSCEQNLNHDAMYWYRQDPGQGLRLIYYSQIVNDFQKGDIAEGYSVSREKKESFPLTVTSAQKNPTAFYLCASSIGQGRSGEQFFGPGTRLTVL.

The J gene is TRBJ1-4, the V gene TRBV9; tentatively, D is TRBD1 (5 bases). The CDR3 totals 16 residues. The ends were cut back, 0 bases at V and 1 base at J, with 10 bases in the middle. Looked up from germline, CDR1 is SGDLS and CDR2 is YYNGEE. This chain's CDR3 is CASSVAGRGTNEKLFF. For the CDR3, the DNA is TGTGCCAGCAGCGTAGCGGGGAGGGGAACTAATGAAAAACTGTTTTTT.

CDR3 coding DNA: TGCGCCAGCAGCCCGACAGGTGATGTTAATGAAAAACTGTTTTTT. It codes for CASSPTGDVNEKLFF. The genes are TRBV4-1 and TRBJ1-4; D might be TRBD1 (6 bases). Trimming took 4 bases from V and 4 from J, leaving 13 bases between them. The CDR3 consists of 15 residues. The germline CDR1 and CDR2 sequences are MGHRA and YSYEKL.

V gene TRBV25-1 combines with J gene TRBJ1-1, with D possibly matching TRBD1 (6 bases). V dropped 4 bases and J dropped 0 bases, with 12 bases sitting between them. Germline V gene sequence: CDR1 MGHDK, CDR2 SYGVNS. The CDR3 has 15 residues. CDR3 in DNA: TGTGCCAGCAGTGGGCAGGGGTACTTGAACACTGAAGCTTTCTTT. As protein: CASSGQGYLNTEAFF.

This clone was recorded once. V and J are TRBV30 and TRBJ2-7; 13 bases align to TRBD2. The ends lost 3 bases at V and 7 bases at J; junction bases unmatched: 6. The CDR3 is 14 amino acids. Germline V gene data show CDR1 as GTSNPN and CDR2 as SVGIG (reference sequence). The CDR3 loop is CAWSRTSGSEEQYF. The CDR3 nucleotides are TGTGCCTGGAGCCGGACTAGCGGGAGTGAAGAGCAGTACTTC.

The V call is TRBV9, the J call TRBJ2-1; 7 nucleotides line up with TRBD2. The V and J ends lost 5 bases and 6 bases, in that order; junction bases with no gene match: 14. The CDR3 extends over 16 amino acids. CDR1 and CDR2 (germline): SGDLS, YYNGEE. The CDR3 nucleotides read TGTGCCAGCAGTAGTCTGGCCCGTGGGGGGGGCAATGAGCAGTTCTTC. Its translation is CASSSLARGGGNEQFF.

V gene TRBV30 combines with J gene TRBJ2-3; D remains ambiguous. The CDR3 is made up of 13 amino acids. V shed 3 bases and J shed 3 bases, with 10 bases lying between them. Germline V gives CDR1 GTSNPN, CDR2 SVGIG (reference sequence). For the CDR3, the DNA is TGTGCCTGGAGCGTCAAAGGGACAGATACGCAGTATTTT. Its protein product is CAWSVKGTDTQYF.

The J gene is TRBJ2-7, the V gene TRBV4-1, with 7 bases fitting TRBD1. This CDR3 contains 14 residues. J gave up 4 bases and V 1 base, and 4 bases lay outside the gene matches. In germline, CDR1 is MGHRA, CDR2 YSYEKL. CDR3: CASSQVAGGYEQYF. The CDR3 nucleotides are TGCGCCAGCAGCCAAGTAGCAGGGGGTTACGAGCAGTACTTC.

The chain combines TRBV7-8 with TRBJ2-2, with D possibly matching TRBD2 (6 bases). This CDR3 is built from 16 residues. CDR1 and CDR2 (germline): SGHVS, FQNEAQ. V dropped 1 base and J dropped 4 bases, with 13 bases sitting between them. As DNA, the CDR3 is TGTGCCAGCAGCTTAGTTCCCGTGGGAGGCACCGGGGAGCTGTTTTTT. Protein: CASSLVPVGGTGELFF.

The chain carries TRBV5-4 and TRBJ2-4, with a possible D match to TRBD2 (6 bases). CDR1 is SGHNT and CDR2 is YYREEE in the germline V gene (reference sequence). The CDR3 loop spans 15 amino acids. With 3 bases removed from V and 4 bases from J, the gap between germline ends came to 14 bases. CDR3 nucleotides: TGTGCCAGCAGCTCAGTTGGAGGGAATAAAAACATTCAGTACTTC. Translation: CASSSVGGNKNIQYF.

This chain joins TRBV20-1 and TRBJ2-5; tentative D call: TRBD1 (5 bases). V was trimmed by 6 bases and J by 5 bases, leaving 10 bases between them. Germline V gene sequence: CDR1 DFQATT, CDR2 SNEGSKA (reference sequence). The CDR3 has 11 residues. The chain's CDR3 is CSATNRETQYF. As DNA, the CDR3 is TGCAGTGCAACCAACAGGGAGACCCAGTACTTC.